One and the same sample provided the 21 T cell receptor beta chains below, sequenced in a study of tumor-infiltrating lymphocytes in primary liver carcinoma (dated by TCRdb to the late 2010s). TRIzol reagent was used to extract blood RNA from unsorted whole blood, while the DNeasy Blood & Tissue kit provided the germline DNA. Sequencing instrument: Illumina HiSeq 2500. Using a constant-region primer and ProtoScript II reverse transcriptase, TCRbeta-specific cDNA was reverse-transcribed from roughly 500 ng total RNA. Construction of the TCRbeta libraries relied on three nested rounds of multiplex PCR, following a slightly modified ARM-PCR procedure. Multiplex TRBV1-TRBV30 forward primers and a Cbeta reverse primer were used in the first two PCR rounds, each of which was run for around 9 cycles. TCRdb applied fastp at Q25 and MiXCR to the public reads, then kept only in-frame beta chains. Every entry covers one CDR3 protein and lists the most common genes and DNA from its rows. The sample has 310,000 or so distinct CDR3 sequences on record, approximately 58% of them singletons. Approximately 17% of the sample comes from the top ten.

Sequenced material: peripheral blood. The receptors come from a woman in her 30s with primary liver carcinoma and hepatitis B virus infection.

Regarding this clonotype: Sequence at one end of the junction differs from germline and may be a read error. V and J are TRBV10-3 and TRBJ2-7, with D possibly being TRBD1 (6 bases). There are 13 residues in the CDR3. Looked up from germline, CDR1 is ENHRY and CDR2 is SYGVKD. CDR3 nucleotides: TGTGCCATCAGTCATGACAGGTCCTACGGGCAGTACTTC. Translation: CAISHDRSYGQYF.

This clonotype was observed a handful of times. This chain links TRBV28 with TRBJ1-2, with 8 bases matching TRBD1. Germline trimming cut 8 bases from V and 4 bases from J; bases unmatched to any gene: 3. This CDR3 is built from 12 residues. Germline CDR1 MDHEN, CDR2 SYDVKM. The CDR3 sequence: CASRQGSYGYTF. The CDR3 DNA sequence: TGTGCCAGCCGACAGGGGTCCTATGGCTACACCTTC.

Of note for this clonotype: Since a much larger clone is just one base distant, this may be a read error. This chain links TRBV29-1 with TRBJ1-1, with D possibly TRBD1 on 5 matching bases. Germline V gene lookup returns CDR1 SQVTM and CDR2 ANQGSEA. Trimming removed 2 bases from V and 7 bases from J, with 14 bases in between. CDR3 length: 13 amino acids. DNA for the CDR3: TGCAGCGTTGAACACAACCGGGGCCTTGAAGCTTTCTTT. Protein sequence: CSVEHNRGLEAFF. Variable domain in full (rest from reference TRBV29-1 and TRBJ1-1): SAVISQKPSRDICQRGTSLTIQCQVDSQVTMMFWYRQQPGQSLTLIATANQGSEATYESGFVIDKFPISRPNLTFSTLTVSNMSPEDSSIYLCSVEHNRGLEAFFGQGTRLTVV.

Worth noting for this clonotype: Possible read error: a much larger clone is one base away. The V and J genes are TRBV12-3 or TRBV12-4 and TRBJ2-4; D possibly matches TRBD1 or TRBD2 (5 bases each). The CDR3 has 15 residues. The CDR3 DNA reads as TGTGCCAGCAGTTACCGGGACGGGCTCGCAAACATTCGGTACTTC. This translates into CASSYRDGLANIRYF.

This rearrangement joins TRBV28 to TRBJ2-3; D uncertain. The ends were cut back, 3 bases at V and 1 base at J, with 20 bases in the middle. CDR1 is MDHEN and CDR2 is SYDVKM in the germline V gene. This CDR3 contains 18 residues. CDR3 DNA sequence: TGTGCCAGCAGTTTCCGAACCTACAACAAAGAGGGCACAGATACGCAGTATTTT. Its protein product is CASSFRTYNKEGTDTQYF.

To note about this clonotype: A much bigger clone sits one base away, suggesting this may be a read error. The rearrangement joins TRBV4-2 to TRBJ2-2; no clear D gene. The CDR3 is made up of 16 amino acids. Between the trimmed V and J ends, which lost 8 bases and 2 bases, there was a span of 18 bases. The germline V gene has CDR1 LGHNA and CDR2 YNFKEQ. The CDR3 region is CASAEQQETNTGELFF. The CDR3 DNA follows: TGTGCCAGCGCGGAGCAGCAAGAGACAAACACCGGGGAGCTGTTTTTT.

This clonotype occurred many times. The chain is built from TRBV4-2 and TRBJ2-4; D could derive from TRBD1 or TRBD2 (6 bases each). CDR3 length: 15 residues. V lost 1 base, J lost 7 bases, and 14 bases lay in between. From germline, CDR1 is LGHNA and CDR2 YNFKEQ. The DNA for the CDR3 is TGTGCCAGCAGCCAAGGGGGCGGAGGGGGGAACATTCAGTACTTC. Its protein is CASSQGGGGGNIQYF.

About this clonotype itself: This may stem from a read error, because a much larger clone lies one nucleotide away. J is TRBJ1-3 and V is TRBV12-3 or TRBV12-4; possible D gene TRBD1, 6 bases. The CDR3 has 16 amino acids. The ends were cut back, 9 bases at V and 2 bases at J, with 20 bases in the middle. CDR3 nucleotide sequence: TGTGCCAGGAGAAGGGGGGCGCAAGGGCCTGGAAACACCATATATTTT. This translates into CARRRGAQGPGNTIYF.

As for this clonotype: The germline gene is not matched at one end of the junction; a read error may be the cause. The rearrangement links TRBV28 to TRBJ2-5; D is possibly TRBD2 (5 bases). The CDR3 covers 14 residues. The germline CDR1 and CDR2 sequences are MDHEN and SYDVKM. The CDR3 protein is CVSTSVALAETQYF. The CDR3 DNA is TGTGTCAGCACCTCGGTAGCGTTGGCGGAGACCCAGTACTTC.

This clonotype was detected only a few times. The rearrangement uses TRBV5-4 and TRBJ2-4; either TRBD1 or TRBD2 may fit D (5 bases each). Germline V gene sequence: CDR1 SGHNT, CDR2 YYREEE (reference sequence). The V and J ends lost 1 base and 6 bases respectively, with 14 bases between them. There are 15 residues in the CDR3. CDR3 region: CASSLSGPGRNIQYF. CDR3 coding DNA: TGTGCCAGCAGCTTGAGCGGTCCAGGGAGAAACATTCAGTACTTC.

This clonotype was observed once. A read error is likely, as this CDR3 ends without the conserved phenylalanine or tryptophan. The CDR3 spells CASSEITGYLANTGELFC. CDR3 bases: TGTGCCAGCAGTGAAATAACAGGCTACCTCGCGAACACCGGGGAGCTGTTTTGT. This chain connects TRBV6-1 to TRBJ2-2; the D gene is possibly TRBD1 (5 bases). V was trimmed by 2 bases and J by 0 bases, leaving 16 bases between them. The germline CDR1 and CDR2 sequences are MNHNS and SASEGT. This CDR3 has 18 residues.

In DNA form, the CDR3 reads TGCGCCAGCAGCTTGGACAGGGGAAACATTCAGTACTTC. It codes for CASSLDRGNIQYF. The chain is built from TRBV5-1 and TRBJ2-4; TRBD1 matches at 7 bases. CDR1 is SGHRS, CDR2 YFSETQ, per germline. The V gene end was trimmed by 0 bases and the J gene end by 6 bases; junction bases not matched to a gene: 0. CDR3 size: 13 residues.

On this clonotype: Likely a read error: the CDR3 ends without its conserved phenylalanine or tryptophan. The J gene is TRBJ2-5, the V gene TRBV6-1; weak D call: TRBD1 (5 bases). V gave up 7 bases and J gave up 5 bases, with 26 bases separating them. The CDR3 runs 17 residues. Germline V gene data show CDR1 as MNHNS and CDR2 as SASEGT. CDR3 coding DNA: TGTGCCAGCAAGTCACGGACCTCGACAGTATCTTCTGAGACCCAGTACCTT. Protein sequence: CASKSRTSTVSSETQYL.

About this clonotype: This CDR3 is missing its conserved last phenylalanine or tryptophan, likely due to a read error. The chain recombines TRBV11-2 with TRBJ2-7; 7 bases map to TRBD2. The junction had 4 bases not matched to a gene; V was cut back by 1 base and J by 4 bases. CDR1 SGHAT and CDR2 FQNNGV come from the germline V gene. The CDR3 extends over 14 amino acids. DNA for the CDR3: TGTGCCAGCAGCTTAGCGGGAGGCGGATACGAGCAGTACTCC. Translation: CASSLAGGGYEQYS.

As regards this clonotype: The CDR3 carries no conserved terminal phenylalanine or tryptophan, so it likely arises from a read error. V gene TRBV6-1 combines with J gene TRBJ2-3; TRBD1 might be the D (6 bases). Germline values: CDR1 MNHNS, CDR2 SASEGT. The CDR3 contains 14 residues. Trimming removed 5 bases from V and 4 bases from J, with 13 bases in between. The DNA of the CDR3 is TGTGCCAGCAGTTTGCAGGGGTCCGCAGATACGCAGTATTCT. This translates into CASSLQGSADTQYS.

The rearrangement uses TRBV2 and TRBJ2-5; D tentatively fits TRBD1 or TRBD2 (6 bases each). Germline CDR1 SNHLY, CDR2 FYNNEI. The CDR3 is 15 amino acids. Deletions cut 7 bases from V and 5 bases from J, with 20 bases between. The CDR3 sequence is CASTKGGPVRETQYF. In DNA form, the CDR3 reads TGTGCCAGCACCAAGGGGGGCCCGGTTCGGGAGACCCAGTACTTC. The variable domain in full, with the rest retrieved from reference TRBV2 and TRBJ2-5, is EPEVTQTPSHQVTQMGQEVILRCVPISNHLYFYWYRQILGQKVEFLVSFYNNEISEKSEIFDDQFSVERPDGSNFTLKIRSTKLEDSAMYFCASTKGGPVRETQYFGPGTRLLVL.

This chain uses TRBV7-9 with TRBJ2-5; 8 nucleotides align to TRBD2. After removal of 4 bases from V and 2 bases from J, the junction contained 15 bases not matched to a gene. The V gene's germline CDR1 is SEHNR and CDR2 FQNEAQ (reference sequence). The CDR3 extends over 18 amino acids. The CDR3, as DNA: TGTGCCAGCAGCTCCCAGCGGGAGAGGTTTGTTGGGCAAGAGACCCAGTACTTC. Its protein is CASSSQRERFVGQETQYF.

The chain joins TRBV20-1 to TRBJ2-7; tentatively, D is TRBD2 (5 bases). This CDR3 is 13 amino acids long. Germline CDR1 DFQATT, CDR2 SNEGSKA (reference sequence). V was shortened by 5 bases and J by 6 bases, with 17 bases between the two germline ends. CDR3 DNA: TGCAGTGCTTACCCCACGGGGTATAGCGAGCAGTACTTC. Translation: CSAYPTGYSEQYF.

This chain links TRBV28 with TRBJ1-4; D might be TRBD1 (5 bases). Germline V gives CDR1 MDHEN, CDR2 SYDVKM. V shed 3 bases and J shed 0 bases, with 11 bases lying between them. The CDR3 is 16 residues long. CDR3 in amino acids: CASSLGEKATNEKLFF. CDR3 DNA: TGTGCCAGCAGTTTGGGGGAGAAAGCAACTAATGAAAAACTGTTTTTT. Looking up the rest from reference TRBV28 and TRBJ1-4 gives the full variable domain: DVKVTQSSRYLVKRTGEKVFLECVQDMDHENMFWYRQDPGLGLRLIYFSYDVKMKEKGDIPEGYSVSREKKERFSLILESASTNQTSMYLCASSLGEKATNEKLFFGSGTQLSVL.

This clonotype was counted only a few times. V gene TRBV6-2 or TRBV6-3 combines with J gene TRBJ2-1, with 9 positions matching TRBD2. CDR3 size: 17 residues. The germline V gene encodes CDR1 MNHEY and CDR2 SVGEGT. Trimming cost V 5 bases and J 2 bases; bases outside gene matches: 10. CDR3: CASSKRGERGAYNEQFF. The CDR3 coding sequence is TGTGCCAGCAGTAAACGAGGGGAGCGGGGGGCCTACAATGAGCAGTTCTTC.

This clonotype was seen a few times. V and J are TRBV6-5 and TRBJ2-7, with TRBD2 as a possible D gene (6 bases). This CDR3 comprises 15 residues. Germline V gene data show CDR1 as MNHEY and CDR2 as SVGAGI. V was cut by 0 bases and J by 2 bases, with 11 bases left in between. The CDR3 nucleotides are TGTGCCAGCAGTTACTCGATGGCGGGAACCTACGAGCAGTACTTC. It yields the protein CASSYSMAGTYEQYF.